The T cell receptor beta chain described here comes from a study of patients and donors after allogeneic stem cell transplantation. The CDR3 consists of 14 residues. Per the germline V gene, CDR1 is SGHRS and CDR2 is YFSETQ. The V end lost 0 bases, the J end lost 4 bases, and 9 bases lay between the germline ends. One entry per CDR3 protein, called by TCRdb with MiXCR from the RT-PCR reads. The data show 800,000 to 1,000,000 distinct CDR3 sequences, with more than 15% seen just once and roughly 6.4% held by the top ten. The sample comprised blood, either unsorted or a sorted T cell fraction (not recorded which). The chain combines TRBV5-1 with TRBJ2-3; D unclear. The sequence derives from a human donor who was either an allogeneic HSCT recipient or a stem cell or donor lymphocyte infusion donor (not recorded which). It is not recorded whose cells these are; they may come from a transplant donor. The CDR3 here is CASSLARSSDTQYF. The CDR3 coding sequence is TGCGCCAGCAGCTTGGCGCGGAGTTCAGATACGCAGTATTTT. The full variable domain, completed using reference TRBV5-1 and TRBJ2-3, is KAGVTQTPRYLIKTRGQQVTLSCSPISGHRSVSWYQQTPGQGLQFLFEYFSETQRNKGNFPGRFSGRQFSNSRSEMNVSTLELGDSALYLCASSLARSSDTQYFGPGTRLTVL.